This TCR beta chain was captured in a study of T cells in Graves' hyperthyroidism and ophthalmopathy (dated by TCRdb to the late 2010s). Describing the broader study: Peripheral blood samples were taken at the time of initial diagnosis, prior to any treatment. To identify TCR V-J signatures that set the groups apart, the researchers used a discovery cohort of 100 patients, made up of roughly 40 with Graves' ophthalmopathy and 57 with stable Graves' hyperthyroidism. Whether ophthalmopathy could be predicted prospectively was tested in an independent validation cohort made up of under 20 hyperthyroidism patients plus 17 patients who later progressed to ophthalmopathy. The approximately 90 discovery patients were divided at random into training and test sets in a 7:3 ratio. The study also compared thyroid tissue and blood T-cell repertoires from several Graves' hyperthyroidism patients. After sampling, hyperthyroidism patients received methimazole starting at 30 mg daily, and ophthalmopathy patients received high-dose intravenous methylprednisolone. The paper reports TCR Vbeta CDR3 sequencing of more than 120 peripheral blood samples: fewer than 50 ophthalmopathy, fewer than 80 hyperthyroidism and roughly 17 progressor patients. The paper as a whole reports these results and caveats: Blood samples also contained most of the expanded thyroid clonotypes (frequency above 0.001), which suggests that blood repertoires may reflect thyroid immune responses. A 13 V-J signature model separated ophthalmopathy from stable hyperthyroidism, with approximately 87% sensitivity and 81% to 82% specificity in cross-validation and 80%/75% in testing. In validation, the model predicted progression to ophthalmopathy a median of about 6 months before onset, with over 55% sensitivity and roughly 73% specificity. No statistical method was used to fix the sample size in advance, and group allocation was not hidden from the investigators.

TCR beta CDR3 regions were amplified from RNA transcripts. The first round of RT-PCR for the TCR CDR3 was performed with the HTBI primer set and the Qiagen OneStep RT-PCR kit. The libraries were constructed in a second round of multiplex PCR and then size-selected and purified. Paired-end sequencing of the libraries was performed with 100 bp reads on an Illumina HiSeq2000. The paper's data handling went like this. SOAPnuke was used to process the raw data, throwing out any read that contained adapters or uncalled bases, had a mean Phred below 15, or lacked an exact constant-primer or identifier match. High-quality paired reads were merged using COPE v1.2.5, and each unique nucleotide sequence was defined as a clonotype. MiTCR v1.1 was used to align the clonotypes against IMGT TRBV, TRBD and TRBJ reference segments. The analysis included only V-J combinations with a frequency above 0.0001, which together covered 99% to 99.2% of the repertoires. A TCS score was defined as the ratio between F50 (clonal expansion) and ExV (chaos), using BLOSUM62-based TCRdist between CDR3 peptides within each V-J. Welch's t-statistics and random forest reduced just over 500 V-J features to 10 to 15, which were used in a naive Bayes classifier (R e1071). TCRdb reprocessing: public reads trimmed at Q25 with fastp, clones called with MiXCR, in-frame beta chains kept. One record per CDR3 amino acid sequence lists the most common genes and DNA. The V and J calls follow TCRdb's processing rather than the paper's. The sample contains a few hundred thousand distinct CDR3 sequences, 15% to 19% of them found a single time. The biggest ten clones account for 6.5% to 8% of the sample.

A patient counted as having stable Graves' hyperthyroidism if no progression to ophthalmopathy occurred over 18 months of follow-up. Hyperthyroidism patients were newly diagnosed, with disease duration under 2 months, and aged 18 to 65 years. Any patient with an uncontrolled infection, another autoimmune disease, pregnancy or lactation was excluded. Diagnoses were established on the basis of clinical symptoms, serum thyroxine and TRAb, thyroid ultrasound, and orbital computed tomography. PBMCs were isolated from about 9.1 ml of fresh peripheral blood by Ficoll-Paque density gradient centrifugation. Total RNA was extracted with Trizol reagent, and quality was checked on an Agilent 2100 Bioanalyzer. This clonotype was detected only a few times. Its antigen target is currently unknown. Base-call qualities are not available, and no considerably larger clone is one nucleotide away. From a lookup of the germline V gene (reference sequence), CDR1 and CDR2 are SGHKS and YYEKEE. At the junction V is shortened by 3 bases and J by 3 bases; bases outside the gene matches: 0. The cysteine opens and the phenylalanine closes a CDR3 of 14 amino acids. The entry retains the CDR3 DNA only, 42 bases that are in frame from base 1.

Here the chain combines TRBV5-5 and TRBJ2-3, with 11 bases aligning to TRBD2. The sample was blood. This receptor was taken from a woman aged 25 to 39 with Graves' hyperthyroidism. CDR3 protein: CASSWTSGTDTQYF. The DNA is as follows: TGTGCCAGCAGCTGGACTAGCGGGACAGATACGCAGTATTTT.